A selection of T cell receptor beta chains follows, all from one sample in a study of regulatory T cells in long-lasting Graves disease. One entry per CDR3 protein results from TCRdb running MiXCR on the multiplex PCR reads. The data contain about 440,000 distinct CDR3 sequences, around 14% of them singletons. The sample also formed part of further work on T cells in Graves' hyperthyroidism and ophthalmopathy.

This specimen consisted of peripheral blood mononuclear cells (PBMCs), obtained at new diagnosis, from a patient treated with antithyroid drugs. These receptor sequences come from a woman under 40 with Graves disease. The CDR3 runs from the conserved cysteine through the conserved F or W. The D gene is left open where the match is weak. Size is omitted from some rows. Given values are once, few, many or a class for expanded clones.

J,size,D,V,DNA,CDR3
TRBJ2-7,few,.,TRBV12-3/TRBV12-4,TGTGCCAGCAGTTTAGGTGGTGCAGGGGATTACGAGCAGTACTTC,CASSLGGAGDYEQYF
TRBJ1-5,.,.,TRBV12-3/TRBV12-4,TGTGCCAGCAACGGACACCTCAATCAGCCCCAGCATTTT,CASNGHLNQPQHF
TRBJ2-2,.,.,TRBV5-1,TGCGCCAGCAGCGCGGAGTACAGGCTCGAACACTACTGGGGAGGCTCGAACACCGGGGAGCTGTTTTTT,CASSAEYRLEHYWGGSNTGELFF
TRBJ2-1,few,.,TRBV24-1,TGTGCCACCAGTGATCCTCCCACGAATGAGCAGTTCTTC,CATSDPPTNEQFF
TRBJ1-4,few,.,TRBV10-3,TGTGCCATCAGTGATGGATCAGGAGGGTATGAAAAACTGTTTTTT,CAISDGSGGYEKLFF
TRBJ2-6,few,TRBD1,TRBV3-1,TGTGCCAGCAGCCAGCGGACAGGGGGCTCTGGGGCCAACGTCCTGACTTTC,CASSQRTGGSGANVLTF
TRBJ2-2,many,TRBD2,TRBV2,TGTGCCAGCATGGCTAGCGGGAATGTCCAACCGAACACCGGGGAGCTGTTTTTT,CASMASGNVQPNTGELFF
TRBJ1-5,few,.,TRBV12-3/TRBV12-4,TGTGCCAGCAGTCAGGGGCGGGGGTGGCAGCCCCAGCATTTT,CASSQGRGWQPQHF
TRBJ1-5,few,.,TRBV12-5,TGTGCTAGCGACACCTCTCCGGACAGATTGAATCAGCCCCAGCATTTT,CASDTSPDRLNQPQHF
TRBJ1-5,many,.,TRBV3-1,TGTGCCAGCAGCCGTCGAATTGGCGGCAATCAGCCCCAGCATTTT,CASSRRIGGNQPQHF
TRBJ2-3,.,.,TRBV15,TGTGCCACCAGCGGACCAGGGACAGATACGCAGTATTTT,CATSGPGTDTQYF
TRBJ1-1,few,TRBD1,TRBV19,TGTGCCAGTACCGCAGGACAGGGGAACACTGAAGCTTTCTTT,CASTAGQGNTEAFF
TRBJ2-1,.,.,TRBV2,TGTGCCTCTATAGGACCCCTAGGTAAGGGTGAGCAGTTCTTC,CASIGPLGKGEQFF
TRBJ1-4,.,.,TRBV4-1,TGCGCCAGCAGCCTATTGTACGAAAAACTGTTTTTC,CASSLLYEKLFF
TRBJ2-3,many,TRBD2,TRBV2,TGTGCCAGCAGGGCTAGCGGGATCTATTTATCAGATACGCAGTATTTT,CASRASGIYLSDTQYF
TRBJ2-7,many,TRBD1,TRBV27,TGTGCCAGCAGGAGACAGGGAGTCTCCTACGAGCAGTACTTC,CASRRQGVSYEQYF
TRBJ2-2,many,TRBD2,TRBV12-3/TRBV12-4,TGTGCCAGCAGTCCAGGACTAGCCGGGGAGCTGTTTTTT,CASSPGLAGELFF
TRBJ1-1,.,.,TRBV5-6,TGTGCCAGCAGCCGATTCTTCACTGAAGCTTTCTTT,CASSRFFTEAFF
TRBJ2-5,few,.,TRBV9,TGTGCCAGCAGCGTAGGAGCGGTCCCGGGAGAGACCCAGTACTTC,CASSVGAVPGETQYF
TRBJ2-5,.,.,TRBV19,TGTGCCAGTAGTATTGGGACCGATCAAGAGACCCAGTACTTC,CASSIGTDQETQYF
TRBJ2-3,few,.,TRBV7-3,TGTGCCAGCAGCGGCTCGACCCTGGGTAGTACGCAGTATTTT,CASSGSTLGSTQYF
TRBJ2-7,.,.,TRBV5-1,TGCGCCAGCAGCTTGGTGGGGGGGGGCTCTCGACGCGAGCAGTACTTC,CASSLVGGGSRREQYF
TRBJ2-3,many,.,TRBV20-1,TGCAGTGCTGCTGACACAGATACGCAGTATTTT,CSAADTDTQYF
TRBJ2-7,.,.,TRBV24-1,TGTGCCACCAGTGATGTAGGGACTTTTCAGTACTTC,CATSDVGTFQYF
TRBJ2-7,many,.,TRBV6-5,TGTGCCAGCAGTTACCATCGACTAGATACCTACGAGCAGTACTTC,CASSYHRLDTYEQYF
TRBJ2-2,.,TRBD1,TRBV5-4,TGTGCCAGCAGCTTTGAGGGGGCCAGGGGTACCGGGGAGCTGTTTTTT,CASSFEGARGTGELFF
TRBJ1-2,many,.,TRBV30,TGTGCCTGGAGTAGGGGCGTAGGTGGCTACACCTTC,CAWSRGVGGYTF
TRBJ2-2,many,TRBD2,TRBV28,TGTGCCAGCAGTTTCGTCCTTCTAGCGGGAGATGACGGGGAGCTGTTTTTT,CASSFVLLAGDDGELFF